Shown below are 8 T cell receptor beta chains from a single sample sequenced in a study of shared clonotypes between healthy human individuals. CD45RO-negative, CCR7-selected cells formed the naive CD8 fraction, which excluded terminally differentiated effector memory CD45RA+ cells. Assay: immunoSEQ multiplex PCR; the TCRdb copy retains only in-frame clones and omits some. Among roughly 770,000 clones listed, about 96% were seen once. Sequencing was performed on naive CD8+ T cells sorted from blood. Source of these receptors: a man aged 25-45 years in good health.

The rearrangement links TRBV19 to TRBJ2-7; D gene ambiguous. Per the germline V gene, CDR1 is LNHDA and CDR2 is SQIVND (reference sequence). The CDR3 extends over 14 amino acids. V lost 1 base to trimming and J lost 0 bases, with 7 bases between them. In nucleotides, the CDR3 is TGTGCCAGTAGTATAGGAGACGGCTCCTACGAGCAGTACTTC. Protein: CASSIGDGSYEQYF.

DNA for the CDR3: TGTGCCAGCAGTTTAGGCGGGGGTAGCTCCTACGAGCAGTACTTC. Translating it yields CASSLGGGSSYEQYF. The genes are TRBV27 and TRBJ2-7, with 7 bases that match TRBD2. After removal of 2 bases from V and 0 bases from J, the junction contained 4 bases not matched to a gene. The CDR3 has 15 amino acids. Germline CDR1 is MNHEY and CDR2 is SMNVEV (reference sequence).

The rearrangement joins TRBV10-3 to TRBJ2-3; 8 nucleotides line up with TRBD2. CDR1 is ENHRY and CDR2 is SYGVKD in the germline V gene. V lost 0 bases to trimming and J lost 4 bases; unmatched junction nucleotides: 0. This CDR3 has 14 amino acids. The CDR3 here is CAISESRGADTQYF. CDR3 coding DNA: TGTGCCATCAGTGAGTCGCGGGGGGCAGATACGCAGTATTTT.

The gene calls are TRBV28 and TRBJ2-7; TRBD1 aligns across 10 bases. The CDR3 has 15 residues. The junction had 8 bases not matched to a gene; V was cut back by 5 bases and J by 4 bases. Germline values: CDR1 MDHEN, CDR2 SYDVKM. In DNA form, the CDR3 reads TGTGCCAGCAGTCTAGGGAGACAGGGGGCTTACGAGCAGTACTTC. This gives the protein CASSLGRQGAYEQYF. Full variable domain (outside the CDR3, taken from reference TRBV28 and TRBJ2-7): DVKVTQSSRYLVKRTGEKVFLECVQDMDHENMFWYRQDPGLGLRLIYFSYDVKMKEKGDIPEGYSVSREKKERFSLILESASTNQTSMYLCASSLGRQGAYEQYFGPGTRLTVT.

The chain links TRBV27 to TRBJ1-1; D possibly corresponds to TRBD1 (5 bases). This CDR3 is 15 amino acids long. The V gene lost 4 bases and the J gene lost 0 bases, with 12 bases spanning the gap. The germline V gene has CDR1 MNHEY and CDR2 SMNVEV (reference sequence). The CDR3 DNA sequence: TGTGCCAGCAGTTCCCGACAGCTTTTGAACACTGAAGCTTTCTTT. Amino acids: CASSSRQLLNTEAFF.

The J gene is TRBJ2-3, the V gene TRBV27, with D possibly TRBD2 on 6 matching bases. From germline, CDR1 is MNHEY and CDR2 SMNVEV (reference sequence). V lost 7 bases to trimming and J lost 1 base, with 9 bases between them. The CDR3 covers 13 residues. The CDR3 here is CASIKRGTDTQYF. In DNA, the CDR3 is TGTGCCAGCATAAAGCGGGGCACAGATACGCAGTATTTT.

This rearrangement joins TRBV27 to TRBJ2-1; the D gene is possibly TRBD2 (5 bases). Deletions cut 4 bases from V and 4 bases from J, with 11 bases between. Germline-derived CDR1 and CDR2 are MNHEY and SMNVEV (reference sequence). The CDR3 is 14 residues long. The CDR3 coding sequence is TGTGCCAGCAGTTACGGACTGAGATACAATGAGCAGTTCTTC. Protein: CASSYGLRYNEQFF.

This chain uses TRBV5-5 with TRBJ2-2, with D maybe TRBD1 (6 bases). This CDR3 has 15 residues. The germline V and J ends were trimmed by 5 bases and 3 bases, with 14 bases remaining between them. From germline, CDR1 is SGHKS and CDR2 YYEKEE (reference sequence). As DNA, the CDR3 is TGTGCCAGCAGAGCCTGGGACACTGACACCGGGGAGCTGTTTTTT. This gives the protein CASRAWDTDTGELFF.